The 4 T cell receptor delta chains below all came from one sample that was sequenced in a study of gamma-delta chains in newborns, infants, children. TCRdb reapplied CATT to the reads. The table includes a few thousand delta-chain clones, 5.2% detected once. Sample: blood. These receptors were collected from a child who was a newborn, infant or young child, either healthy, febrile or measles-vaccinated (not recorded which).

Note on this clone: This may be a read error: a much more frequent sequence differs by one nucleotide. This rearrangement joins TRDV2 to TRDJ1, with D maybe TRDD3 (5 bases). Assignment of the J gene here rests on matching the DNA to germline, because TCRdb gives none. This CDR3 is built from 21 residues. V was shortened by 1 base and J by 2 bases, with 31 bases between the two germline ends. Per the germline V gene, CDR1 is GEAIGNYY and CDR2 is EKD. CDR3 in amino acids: CACDTPWGSFGGAIRTDKLIF. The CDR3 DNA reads TGTGCCTGTGACACTCCTTGGGGCTCTTTCGGCGGGGCCATTCGTACCGATAAACTCATCTTT.

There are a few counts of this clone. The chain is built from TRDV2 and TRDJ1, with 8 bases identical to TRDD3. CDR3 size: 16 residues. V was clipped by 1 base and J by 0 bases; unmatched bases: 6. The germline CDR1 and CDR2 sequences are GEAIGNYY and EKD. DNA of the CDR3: TGTGCCTGTGACACTCTGGGGGAAGGATACACCGATAAACTCATCTTT. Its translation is CACDTLGEGYTDKLIF.

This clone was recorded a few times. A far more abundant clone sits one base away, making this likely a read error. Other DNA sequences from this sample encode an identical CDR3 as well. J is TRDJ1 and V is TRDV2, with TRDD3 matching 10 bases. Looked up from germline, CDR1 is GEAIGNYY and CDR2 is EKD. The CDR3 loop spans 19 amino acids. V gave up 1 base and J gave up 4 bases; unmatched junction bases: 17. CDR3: CACDTVGGYAGGKSDKLIF. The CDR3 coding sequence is TGTGCCTGTGACACTGTCGGGGGATACGCGGGTGGGAAGAGCGATAAACTCATCTTT.

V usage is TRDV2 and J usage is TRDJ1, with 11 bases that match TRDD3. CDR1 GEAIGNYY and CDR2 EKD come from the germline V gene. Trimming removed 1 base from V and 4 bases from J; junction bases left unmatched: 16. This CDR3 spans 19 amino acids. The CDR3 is CACDTIERNWGIFIDKLIF. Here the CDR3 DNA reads TGTGCCTGTGACACGATAGAACGGAACTGGGGGATATTTATCGATAAACTCATCTTT.